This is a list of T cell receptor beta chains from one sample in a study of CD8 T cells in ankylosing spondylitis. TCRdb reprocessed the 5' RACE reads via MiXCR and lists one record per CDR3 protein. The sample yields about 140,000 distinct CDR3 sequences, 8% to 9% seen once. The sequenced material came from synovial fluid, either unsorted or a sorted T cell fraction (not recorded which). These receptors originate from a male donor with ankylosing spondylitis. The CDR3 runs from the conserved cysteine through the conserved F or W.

cdr3_aa: CSAWDTNTGELFF
j_call: TRBJ2-2
v_call: TRBV20-1

cdr3_aa: CASSFYRTSGYNEQFF
j_call: TRBJ2-1
v_call: TRBV12-3/TRBV12-4

cdr3_aa: CASGYGDTQYF
j_call: TRBJ2-3
v_call: TRBV2

cdr3_aa: CASARQGIHQADTQYF
j_call: TRBJ2-3
v_call: TRBV5-1

cdr3_aa: CASRRSSFSVTDTQYF
j_call: TRBJ2-3
v_call: TRBV28

cdr3_aa: CASSLGTGGTDTQYF
j_call: TRBJ2-3
v_call: TRBV11-2

cdr3_aa: CASSAQGARIKQYF
j_call: TRBJ2-7
v_call: TRBV12-3/TRBV12-4

cdr3_aa: CASSSGQGTKQYF
j_call: TRBJ2-3
v_call: TRBV7-3

cdr3_aa: CASSQRAEGSYEQYF
j_call: TRBJ2-7
v_call: TRBV27

cdr3_aa: CASTRERDYGYTF
j_call: TRBJ1-2
v_call: TRBV2

cdr3_aa: CSGRTNLDEQFF
j_call: TRBJ2-1
v_call: TRBV20-1

cdr3_aa: CASSLRQGNNEKLFF
j_call: TRBJ1-4
v_call: TRBV12-3/TRBV12-4

cdr3_aa: CASSRFSGPSTDTQYF
j_call: TRBJ2-3
v_call: TRBV7-2

cdr3_aa: CASSYQGLAEGDTQYF
j_call: TRBJ2-3
v_call: TRBV6-2/TRBV6-3

cdr3_aa: CSVLGTSRTYEQYF
j_call: TRBJ2-7
v_call: TRBV29-1

cdr3_aa: CASSPTTSYGYTF
j_call: TRBJ1-2
v_call: TRBV28

cdr3_aa: CASSKISGELFF
j_call: TRBJ2-2
v_call: TRBV13

cdr3_aa: CASSASGGNQPQHF
j_call: TRBJ1-5
v_call: TRBV5-1

cdr3_aa: CSVRLEITSEQYF
j_call: TRBJ2-7
v_call: TRBV29-1

cdr3_aa: CASRGTVYEQYF
j_call: TRBJ2-7
v_call: TRBV19

cdr3_aa: CASSQGPNTGELFF
j_call: TRBJ2-2
v_call: TRBV4-3

cdr3_aa: CASSPYASGNTIYF
j_call: TRBJ1-3
v_call: TRBV3-1

cdr3_aa: CASSRGGNNLYNEQFF
j_call: TRBJ2-1
v_call: TRBV9

cdr3_aa: CASSLVGIRNYGYTF
j_call: TRBJ1-2
v_call: TRBV28

cdr3_aa: CASSLVRGTKQETQYF
j_call: TRBJ2-5
v_call: TRBV5-5

cdr3_aa: CSATRMAAVVGNTEAFF
j_call: TRBJ1-1
v_call: TRBV20-1

cdr3_aa: CSAVGNNEQFF
j_call: TRBJ2-1
v_call: TRBV20-1

cdr3_aa: CASSSYGQGANSDTEAFF
j_call: TRBJ1-1
v_call: TRBV11-2

cdr3_aa: CASSLGGDSYEQYF
j_call: TRBJ2-7
v_call: TRBV7-3

cdr3_aa: CSARNRGSNQPQHF
j_call: TRBJ1-5
v_call: TRBV20-1

cdr3_aa: CATSRIQGSNEKLFF
j_call: TRBJ1-4
v_call: TRBV15

cdr3_aa: CSAGDSYIDGYTF
j_call: TRBJ1-2
v_call: TRBV20-1

cdr3_aa: CASRGDRVSEKLFF
j_call: TRBJ1-4
v_call: TRBV28

cdr3_aa: CASSLGVTDTQYF
j_call: TRBJ2-3
v_call: TRBV7-2

cdr3_aa: CASSLGGRVADTQYF
j_call: TRBJ2-3
v_call: TRBV7-2

cdr3_aa: CASSLDSPPDTQYF
j_call: TRBJ2-3
v_call: TRBV7-8

cdr3_aa: CSAKDSPNQPQHF
j_call: TRBJ1-5
v_call: TRBV20-1

cdr3_aa: CASTSPETTSSYEQYF
j_call: TRBJ2-7
v_call: TRBV28

cdr3_aa: CASSLVQGRTFF
j_call: TRBJ1-1
v_call: TRBV7-8

cdr3_aa: CASKSQRALGELFF
j_call: TRBJ2-2
v_call: TRBV19

cdr3_aa: CSASPLGYSGGVNNEQFF
j_call: TRBJ2-1
v_call: TRBV20-1

cdr3_aa: CASSLPGGGEQYF
j_call: TRBJ2-7
v_call: TRBV27

cdr3_aa: CASSLSRTFTDTQYF
j_call: TRBJ2-3
v_call: TRBV5-1

cdr3_aa: CASSSTSWLGTDTQYF
j_call: TRBJ2-3
v_call: TRBV7-2

cdr3_aa: CASAGQRAYGYTF
j_call: TRBJ1-2
v_call: TRBV19

cdr3_aa: CAISDSPSGTPNYGYTF
j_call: TRBJ1-2
v_call: TRBV10-3

cdr3_aa: CASSTNREVNTEAFF
j_call: TRBJ1-1
v_call: TRBV27

cdr3_aa: CASSSSGDGEKLFF
j_call: TRBJ1-4
v_call: TRBV7-9

cdr3_aa: CASRALSNYEQYF
j_call: TRBJ2-7
v_call: TRBV28

cdr3_aa: CASSYSGNGETQYF
j_call: TRBJ2-5
v_call: TRBV6-2/TRBV6-3

cdr3_aa: CSAPHVGVGADEQYF
j_call: TRBJ2-7
v_call: TRBV20-1

cdr3_aa: CASSWGQSSYEQYF
j_call: TRBJ2-7
v_call: TRBV5-1

cdr3_aa: CASSPRMEGAGELFF
j_call: TRBJ2-2
v_call: TRBV7-2

cdr3_aa: CSVGHLEGDTEAFF
j_call: TRBJ1-1
v_call: TRBV29-1

cdr3_aa: CASSGGESTGANVLTF
j_call: TRBJ2-6
v_call: TRBV28

cdr3_aa: CAIRRDTDYGYTF
j_call: TRBJ1-2
v_call: TRBV10-3